This is a list of T cell receptor beta chains from one sample in a study of blood T cell repertoires in COVID-19. Measured with immunoSEQ multiplex PCR; TCRdb has only the in-frame clones, and not every one. This sample yields 130,000 or so clones, of which around nine tenths are seen a single time; more than 1.5% belongs to the top ten. Specimen: peripheral blood. The source is a human donor in a cohort sampled during active COVID-19. The CDR3 runs from the conserved cysteine through the conserved F or W. Fields, in order: clone size, V gene, J gene, CDR3 protein. Expanded clones get a size class; other rows say once, few or many, or leave the size out.

abundance: .; v_gene: TRBV6-5; j_gene: .; CDR3aa: CASSPGQGTYEQYF
abundance: .; v_gene: TRBV3-1/TRBV3-2; j_gene: TRBJ2-3; CDR3aa: CASSRAAAGGFTDTQYF
abundance: .; v_gene: TRBV9; j_gene: TRBJ2-3; CDR3aa: CASSSLAGGVTDTQYF
abundance: .; v_gene: TRBV5-1; j_gene: TRBJ2-7; CDR3aa: CASSPRTSGSAEQYF
abundance: .; v_gene: TRBV4-1; j_gene: TRBJ2-3; CDR3aa: CASSQVGTEDTQYF
abundance: .; v_gene: TRBV2; j_gene: TRBJ1-2; CDR3aa: CASSEAPPDGYTF
abundance: .; v_gene: TRBV5-6; j_gene: TRBJ2-7; CDR3aa: CASSLGGSSWGQYF
abundance: .; v_gene: TRBV9; j_gene: TRBJ1-1; CDR3aa: CASSVETMNTEAFF
abundance: few; v_gene: TRBV7-9; j_gene: TRBJ1-1; CDR3aa: CASSPWGVSGNPEAFF
abundance: few; v_gene: TRBV4-1; j_gene: TRBJ1-1; CDR3aa: CASSPRTVTEAFF
abundance: .; v_gene: TRBV3-1/TRBV3-2; j_gene: TRBJ2-1; CDR3aa: CASSQAQSYNEQFF
abundance: .; v_gene: TRBV2; j_gene: TRBJ2-2; CDR3aa: CASSEVGAGNTGELFF
abundance: .; v_gene: TRBV5-6; j_gene: TRBJ2-2; CDR3aa: CASSLYSLSNTGELFF
abundance: .; v_gene: TRBV24-1; j_gene: TRBJ2-2; CDR3aa: CATSDTGGNGELFF
abundance: .; v_gene: TRBV15; j_gene: TRBJ2-5; CDR3aa: CATSRGDRNQETQYF
abundance: .; v_gene: TRBV5-1; j_gene: TRBJ1-1; CDR3aa: CASSAAGLNTEAFF
abundance: .; v_gene: TRBV3-1/TRBV3-2; j_gene: TRBJ1-2; CDR3aa: CASSRRTEDREVDGYTF
abundance: .; v_gene: TRBV4-2; j_gene: TRBJ2-5; CDR3aa: CASSQDPAGEETQYF
abundance: .; v_gene: TRBV6-6; j_gene: TRBJ1-4; CDR3aa: CASTQEQGSNEKLFF
abundance: .; v_gene: TRBV6-4; j_gene: TRBJ2-4; CDR3aa: CASSDTGGPSKNIQYF
abundance: .; v_gene: TRBV6-5; j_gene: TRBJ2-5; CDR3aa: CASTKPGQQETQYF
abundance: .; v_gene: TRBV5-1; j_gene: TRBJ2-2; CDR3aa: CASSPQGFLESGELFF
abundance: .; v_gene: TRBV2; j_gene: TRBJ2-7; CDR3aa: CASSEENMSWASYEQYF
abundance: .; v_gene: TRBV18; j_gene: TRBJ2-5; CDR3aa: CASSPPGRSQETQYF
abundance: once; v_gene: TRBV10-2; j_gene: TRBJ1-2; CDR3aa: CASSRGLQGTFYGYTF
abundance: .; v_gene: TRBV20-1; j_gene: TRBJ2-7; CDR3aa: CSAYNYEQYF
abundance: .; v_gene: TRBV11-2; j_gene: TRBJ1-2; CDR3aa: CASSFGVADYGYTF
abundance: once; v_gene: TRBV30; j_gene: TRBJ1-5; CDR3aa: CAWSPGIQPQHF
abundance: .; v_gene: TRBV4-1; j_gene: TRBJ2-5; CDR3aa: CASSPRDYQETQYF
abundance: once; v_gene: TRBV5-6; j_gene: TRBJ2-7; CDR3aa: CASSLGQGDWPYEQYF
abundance: .; v_gene: TRBV7-9; j_gene: TRBJ1-3; CDR3aa: CASSLKQTRNTIYF